The 24 T cell receptor beta chains given below trace back to one sample, sequenced in a study of cytomegalovirus exposure and HLA in healthy donors. Primers for the PCR totalled 60 Vbeta and 13 Jbeta. Assay used: immunoSEQ multiplex PCR; TCRdb lists only in-frame clones, some missing. The repertoire consists of under 200,000 clones, with 75% to 90% occurring once and the leading ten covering about 9.3%. What was sequenced was PBMCs. The source is a man aged 18-30 years in good health and CMV-seropositive.

This chain joins TRBV2 and TRBJ1-5, with TRBD1 matching 7 bases. This CDR3 region has 14 residues. Trimming at V came to 5 bases and at J to 4 bases, leaving 5 bases not matched to a gene. From germline, CDR1 is SNHLY and CDR2 FYNNEI. CDR3 region: CASSRDSPNQPQHF. DNA of the CDR3: TGTGCCAGCAGTAGGGACAGCCCAAATCAGCCCCAGCATTTT.

The V and J genes are TRBV12-5 and TRBJ1-2; D possibly corresponds to TRBD1 (6 bases). The germline CDR1 and CDR2 sequences are LGHNT and FRNRAP. The V and J ends lost 5 bases and 6 bases respectively, with 13 bases between them. The CDR3 contains 13 residues. The CDR3 region is CASGAQGPDGYTF. The CDR3 DNA reads TGTGCTAGTGGTGCACAGGGTCCCGATGGCTACACCTTC.

This clone has a handful of counts. The chain is built from TRBV7-9 and TRBJ1-3, with TRBD1 as a possible D gene (6 bases). Looked up from germline, CDR1 is SEHNR and CDR2 is FQNEAQ (reference sequence). This CDR3 has 14 residues. Deletions cut 5 bases from V and 2 bases from J, with 10 bases between. The CDR3 bases are TGTGCCAGCAGCCCACCAGGGGCTGGAAACACCATATATTTT. Protein product: CASSPPGAGNTIYF.

CDR3 sequence: CASSFLPGQVSGETQYF. The CDR3 DNA reads TGCGCCAGCAGCTTCCTGCCAGGGCAGGTTTCGGGAGAGACCCAGTACTTC. The chain employs TRBV5-1 and TRBJ2-5; D is perhaps TRBD1 (5 bases). The V gene's germline CDR1 is SGHRS and CDR2 YFSETQ. CDR3 length: 17 residues. Between the trimmed V and J ends, which lost 2 bases and 4 bases, there was a span of 21 bases.

The chain combines TRBV18 with TRBJ2-7; TRBD2 matches at 9 bases. CDR3 size: 16 residues. CDR1 is KGHSH and CDR2 is LQKENI in the germline V gene. V dropped 3 bases and J dropped 0; count of bases not matched to a gene: 6. The CDR3 coding sequence is TGTGCCAGCTCACCCAGGCTAGCGGGAAGCTCCTACGAGCAGTACTTC. This translates into CASSPRLAGSSYEQYF.

The chain recombines TRBV27 with TRBJ2-5; D unclear. Germline CDR1 is MNHEY and CDR2 is SMNVEV (reference sequence). The CDR3 contains 13 residues. V was shortened by 1 base and J by 4 bases, with 7 bases between the two germline ends. The CDR3 loop reads CASSLFSGETQYF. CDR3 DNA: TGTGCCAGCAGTTTATTTTCGGGAGAGACCCAGTACTTC.

V is TRBV5-1 and J is TRBJ2-7; maybe TRBD1 (6 bases). V was cut by 5 bases and J by 0 bases, with 15 bases left in between. Germline assignment: CDR1 SGHRS and CDR2 YFSETQ. The CDR3 has 15 amino acids. CDR3 protein: CASRPTGGYSYEQYF. The CDR3 nucleotides read TGCGCCAGCAGACCGACAGGTGGTTACTCCTACGAGCAGTACTTC.

The gene calls are TRBV27 and TRBJ1-5; TRBD1 might be the D (5 bases). Trimming took off 5 bases at V and 1 base at J, with 9 bases between the two ends. Germline CDR1 reads MNHEY; CDR2 reads SMNVEV (reference sequence). This CDR3 is built from 14 residues. The CDR3 DNA follows: TGTGCCAGCAGTCCGGGACTCAGCAATCAGCCCCAGCATTTT. Amino acids: CASSPGLSNQPQHF.

This rearrangement joins TRBV5-8 to TRBJ2-5; maybe TRBD1 (7 bases). The DNA end favors TRBJ2-7, so the J call may be wrong. The germline gives CDR1 SGHTS, CDR2 YDEGEE. This CDR3 spans 15 amino acids. The CDR3 DNA sequence: TGTGCCAGCAGCCGCGGGACAGCGAGCCCGGACGAGCAGTACTTC. As protein: CASSRGTASPDEQYF.

The chain is built from TRBV7-8 and TRBJ1-6, with D unresolved. Germline lookup yields CDR1 SGHVS and CDR2 FQNEAQ. The CDR3 contains 14 residues. The germline V and J ends were trimmed by 5 bases and 8 bases, with 13 bases remaining between them. CDR3 sequence reads: CASSARDPDSPLHF. CDR3 in DNA: TGTGCCAGCAGCGCTCGGGATCCGGATTCACCCCTCCACTTT.

V and J are TRBV7-6 and TRBJ2-7; 8 nucleotides match TRBD1. After removal of 5 bases from V and 3 bases from J, the junction contained 6 bases not matched to a gene. From germline, CDR1 is SGHVS and CDR2 FNYEAQ. The CDR3 runs 14 residues. The CDR3 coding sequence is TGTGCCAGCAGCGGTACAGGGGGTGACTACGAGCAGTACTTC. Its protein is CASSGTGGDYEQYF. The complete variable domain, with remaining parts taken from reference TRBV7-6 and TRBJ2-7, reads GAGVSQSPRYKVTKRGQDVALRCDPISGHVSLYWYRQALGQGPEFLTYFNYEAQQDKSGLPNDRFSAERPEGSISTLTIQRTEQRDSAMYRCASSGTGGDYEQYFGPGTRLTVT.

J is TRBJ1-5 and V is TRBV9; D gene ambiguous. Germline V CDR1 and CDR2: SGDLS, YYNGEE. Trimming stripped 3 bases from V and 0 bases from J, with 7 bases between. This CDR3 comprises 14 residues. CDR3 in amino acids: CASSADNSNQPQHF. CDR3 in DNA: TGTGCCAGCAGCGCCGACAATAGCAATCAGCCCCAGCATTTT. The entire variable domain, with the rest obtained from reference TRBV9 and TRBJ1-5, is as follows: DSGVTQTPKHLITATGQRVTLRCSPRSGDLSVYWYQQSLDQGLQFLIQYYNGEERAKGNILERFSAQQFPDLHSELNLSSLELGDSALYFCASSADNSNQPQHFGDGTRLSIL.

This clone was picked up one time. CDR3 sequence: CASSPGGTVEFGNEQFF. The CDR3 bases are TGTGCCAGCTCACCAGGAGGTACAGTGGAATTTGGGAATGAGCAGTTCTTC. J is TRBJ2-1 and V is TRBV18, with a weak D call TRBD2 (5 bases). V shed 2 bases and J shed 7 bases, with 21 bases lying between them. There are 17 residues in the CDR3. Germline values: CDR1 KGHSH, CDR2 LQKENI.

The gene calls are TRBV10-3 and TRBJ2-3; 7 nucleotides agree with TRBD2. J lost 0 bases, V lost 4 bases, and 4 bases had no gene match. The germline V gene encodes CDR1 ENHRY and CDR2 SYGVKD. This CDR3 is 15 amino acids long. CDR3 amino acids: CAISVGGGSTDTQYF. The CDR3 nucleotides read TGTGCCATCAGTGTGGGGGGGGGAAGCACAGATACGCAGTATTTT.

The chain carries TRBV5-4 and TRBJ1-2, with D maybe TRBD1 (5 bases). V was trimmed by 3 bases and J by 1 base, leaving 7 bases between them. The CDR3 extends over 13 amino acids. Germline V gene data show CDR1 as SGHNT and CDR2 as YYREEE (reference sequence). CDR3 nucleotide sequence: TGTGCCAGCAGCTCAGACAGTAACTATGGCTACACCTTC. Its translation is CASSSDSNYGYTF.

The chain couples TRBV7-2 to TRBJ2-7; D call uncertain. CDR1 and CDR2 (germline): SGHTA, FQGNSA. The CDR3 covers 12 residues. Between the trimmed V and J ends, which lost 5 bases and 3 bases, there was a span of 8 bases. CDR3 amino acids: CASSDLGYEQYF. The CDR3 region has the DNA TGTGCCAGCAGCGACTTAGGCTACGAGCAGTACTTC.

This sequence joins TRBV6-4 and TRBJ2-7; D might be TRBD1 (6 bases). V lost 5 bases, J lost 4 bases, and 15 bases lay in between. This CDR3 comprises 14 residues. Germline CDR1 and CDR2: MRHNA and SNTAGT. The CDR3 DNA is TGTGCCAGCAGTAGCGACAGGATAGGGTACGAGCAGTACTTC. Translation gives CASSSDRIGYEQYF.

This clone has just a few counts. The chain uses TRBV4-3 and TRBJ2-6; TRBD1 matches 8 bases. The junction had 3 bases not matched to a gene; V was cut back by 2 bases and J by 3 bases. CDR1 is LGHNA, CDR2 YSLEER, per germline. CDR3 length: 16 residues. The CDR3 sequence is CASSQQGAGGANVLTF. CDR3 bases: TGCGCCAGCAGCCAACAGGGGGCTGGTGGGGCCAACGTCCTGACTTTC.

V is TRBV6-4 and J is TRBJ1-3; perhaps TRBD1 as D (6 bases). V lost 0 bases to trimming and J lost 2 bases, with 11 bases between them. CDR3 length equals 16 residues. The germline CDR1 and CDR2 sequences are MRHNA and SNTAGT. This CDR3 is CASSDSTEGAGNTIYF. As DNA, the CDR3 is TGTGCCAGCAGTGACTCGACCGAGGGGGCTGGAAACACCATATATTTT.

This rearrangement joins TRBV5-1 to TRBJ1-4, with 9 bases that match TRBD1. J was trimmed by 4 bases and V by 4 bases; bases with no gene match: 20. In germline, CDR1 is SGHRS, CDR2 YFSETQ. There are 20 residues in the CDR3. This CDR3 is CASSRLPGQGVLVLNEKLFF. The CDR3 DNA is TGCGCCAGCAGCAGACTTCCGGGACAGGGTGTTTTAGTTCTTAATGAAAAACTGTTTTTT.

This chain joins TRBV6-5 and TRBJ1-2, with D maybe TRBD1 (6 bases). V was clipped by 7 bases and J by 6 bases, with 9 bases between them. The CDR3 runs 11 residues. CDR1 is MNHEY and CDR2 is SVGAGI in the germline V gene. DNA for the CDR3: TGTGCCAGCATCAAGGGGGATGGCTACACCTTC. It yields the protein CASIKGDGYTF.

The genes are TRBV19 and TRBJ2-5; 7 positions match TRBD1. Gene TRBJ2-7 matches the end of the DNA better, so the J call may be wrong. The CDR3 contains 14 residues. CDR1 and CDR2 from the germline V gene are LNHDA and SQIVND (reference sequence). The CDR3 nucleotides are TGTGCCAGTAGTGAGAGGGGGCTCCCATACGAGCAGTACTTC. It specifies CASSERGLPYEQYF.

Turning to this clone: Other DNA sequences in the sample encode the same CDR3. This chain joins TRBV30 and TRBJ1-6, with D tentatively TRBD1 (6 bases). Germline values: CDR1 GTSNPN, CDR2 SVGIG (reference sequence). The CDR3 is made up of 15 amino acids. Trimming took 0 bases from V and 6 from J, leaving 12 bases between them. The CDR3 DNA sequence: TGTGCCTGGAGTGTACAGGGAGCACGTAATTCACCCCTCCACTTT. Translation gives CAWSVQGARNSPLHF.

The chain links TRBV5-4 to TRBJ1-2; 9 bases line up with TRBD1. With 4 bases clipped from V and 4 bases from J, the junction kept 11 bases outside the gene matches. The germline V gene has CDR1 SGHNT and CDR2 YYREEE (reference sequence). The CDR3 totals 16 residues. This chain's CDR3 is CASSRDSGTGIYGYTF. CDR3 sequence (DNA): TGTGCCAGCAGCCGAGACTCCGGGACAGGGATCTATGGCTACACCTTC.